Shown below are 22 T cell receptor beta chains from a single sample sequenced in a study of blood T cell repertoires in COVID-19. Sequencing was performed with immunoSEQ multiplex PCR; in TCRdb, only in-frame clones are kept and a portion is missing. The table has 85,000 to 110,000 clones, 84% seen once. Material for sequencing was peripheral blood. The receptors derive from a human donor in a cohort sampled during active or convalescent COVID-19.

This clone was seen only once. This rearrangement joins TRBV30 to TRBJ1-1, with D perhaps matching TRBD1 (6 bases). The V and J ends lost 3 bases and 1 base respectively, with 15 bases between them. Germline CDR1 reads GTSNPN; CDR2 reads SVGIG (reference sequence). This CDR3 comprises 15 residues. CDR3 region: CAWSPLGGWNTEAFF. The CDR3 DNA reads TGTGCCTGGAGCCCATTAGGGGGTTGGAACACTGAAGCTTTCTTT.

J is TRBJ2-2 and V is TRBV9; D ambiguous. CDR1 and CDR2 (germline): SGDLS, YYNGEE. V was shortened by 1 base and J by 5 bases, with 15 bases between the two germline ends. This CDR3 contains 16 residues. Here the CDR3 DNA reads TGTGCCAGCAGCGTATCAAAGCACCGGTATACCGGGGAGCTGTTTTTT. Translated: CASSVSKHRYTGELFF.

This clone was recorded many times. The chain uses TRBV24-1 and TRBJ2-2, with D possibly matching TRBD2 (5 bases). Trimming shortened V by 3 bases and J by 5 bases, and 12 bases separated the two germline ends. The CDR3 contains 15 residues. CDR1 is KGHDR and CDR2 is SFDVKD in the germline V gene. The CDR3 nucleotides are TGTGCCACCAGTGATATTGGACTCCCTACCGGGGAGCTGTTTTTT. Protein sequence: CATSDIGLPTGELFF.

This clone was seen a handful of times. This chain connects TRBV18 to TRBJ1-2; D remains ambiguous. This CDR3 region has 16 residues. CDR1 and CDR2 from the germline V gene are KGHSH and LQKENI. Deletions cut 2 bases from V and 3 bases from J, with 16 bases between. CDR3 residues: CASSPTSKGGDYGYTF. The CDR3 DNA sequence: TGTGCCAGCTCACCAACGAGTAAGGGCGGGGACTATGGCTACACCTTC.

In its sample, this clone was seen many times. The chain has TRBV4-2 and TRBJ1-4, with no clear D. CDR1 is LGHNA and CDR2 is YNFKEQ in the germline V gene. Trimming removed 0 bases at V and 4 bases at J, with 18 bases between. CDR3 length: 18 amino acids. This chain's CDR3 is CASSQDWVPEGYNEKLFF. The CDR3 region has the DNA TGTGCCAGCAGCCAAGATTGGGTCCCGGAGGGTTATAATGAAAAACTGTTTTTT.

This clone showed up just a few times. The chain recombines TRBV27 with TRBJ2-1, with no clear D. Germline V lookup: CDR1 MNHEY, CDR2 SMNVEV (reference sequence). V lost 6 bases and J 0 bases, leaving 6 bases between the germline ends. There are 13 residues in the CDR3. CDR3 amino acids: CASRTASYNEQFF. The CDR3 region has the DNA TGTGCCAGCAGGACTGCCTCCTACAATGAGCAGTTCTTC.

The rearrangement joins TRBV2 to TRBJ1-5; 10 bases are a match to TRBD1. CDR1 is SNHLY and CDR2 is FYNNEI in the germline V gene. This CDR3 contains 14 residues. With V trimmed by 3 bases and J by 9 bases, 5 bases remained unmatched. CDR3 sequence reads: CASSDGQGVRPQHF. CDR3 bases: TGTGCCAGCAGTGATGGACAGGGGGTACGGCCCCAGCATTTT.

The chain couples TRBV19 to TRBJ2-6; a weak D match, TRBD1 (5 bases). Germline CDR1 LNHDA, CDR2 SQIVND (reference sequence). The CDR3 consists of 16 residues. The V end was cut by 7 bases, the J end by 0 bases, with 13 bases between. CDR3: CASKDRGNSGANVLTF. The CDR3 region has the DNA TGTGCCAGTAAGGATAGGGGTAACTCTGGGGCCAACGTCCTGACTTTC.

This clone was observed a few times. This chain connects TRBV9 to TRBJ1-4, with 9 bases aligning to TRBD1. V lost 4 bases, J lost 8 bases, and 9 bases stayed unmatched. The germline V gene has CDR1 SGDLS and CDR2 YYNGEE. This CDR3 comprises 15 residues. CDR3 protein: CASSIRTGEGEKLFF. The DNA for the CDR3 is TGTGCCAGCAGCATACGGACAGGGGAAGGGGAAAAACTGTTTTTT.

In its sample, this clone was seen once. The chain has TRBV14 and TRBJ2-5, with D perhaps matching TRBD1 (6 bases). V lost 4 bases, J lost 1 base, and 16 bases lay in between. The CDR3 extends over 16 amino acids. From germline, CDR1 is SGHDN and CDR2 FVKESK. The CDR3 DNA reads as TGTGCCAGCAGCCCCTTCCCAGCAGGGGTCCAAGAGACCCAGTACTTC. Its protein product is CASSPFPAGVQETQYF.

The chain joins TRBV14 to TRBJ1-2; maybe TRBD1 (5 bases). This CDR3 comprises 15 residues. Trimming removed 2 bases at V and 3 bases at J, with 13 bases between. Germline assignment: CDR1 SGHDN and CDR2 FVKESK. CDR3 loop: CASSQYLGADYGYTF. For the CDR3, the DNA is TGTGCCAGCAGCCAATATTTAGGGGCAGACTATGGCTACACCTTC. Filled out from reference TRBV14 and TRBJ1-2, the complete variable domain reads EAGVTQFPSHSVIEKGQTVTLRCDPISGHDNLYWYRRVMGKEIKFLLHFVKESKQDESGMPNNRFLAERTGGTYSTLKVQPAELEDSGVYFCASSQYLGADYGYTFGSGTRLTVV.

The genes are TRBV27 and TRBJ1-1, with unresolved D. This CDR3 comprises 14 residues. The germline V gene encodes CDR1 MNHEY and CDR2 SMNVEV (reference sequence). Trimming removed 2 bases at V and 5 bases at J, with 12 bases between. This CDR3 reads CASSLGPPGTEAFF. As DNA, the CDR3 is TGTGCCAGCAGTTTAGGGCCGCCCGGTACTGAAGCTTTCTTT.

This chain's CDR3 is CASSFQGVAFF. The CDR3 DNA reads as TGTGCCAGCAGTTTCCAAGGGGTAGCTTTCTTT. The V call is TRBV28, the J call TRBJ1-1, with a tentative D call TRBD1 (5 bases). Germline V gives CDR1 MDHEN, CDR2 SYDVKM. This CDR3 contains 11 residues. V lost 3 bases and J 10 bases, leaving 9 bases between the germline ends.

The genes are TRBV7-2 and TRBJ2-7, with D possibly being TRBD1 (6 bases). CDR1 is SGHTA and CDR2 is FQGNSA in the germline V gene. V was pared by 0 bases and J by 2 bases, with 11 bases between. This CDR3 has 15 amino acids. The CDR3 region is CASSLAQGIPYEQYF. The CDR3 DNA reads TGTGCCAGCAGCTTAGCTCAGGGGATCCCCTACGAGCAGTACTTC.

The J gene is TRBJ1-1, the V gene TRBV28, with D possibly TRBD1 on 5 matching bases. Germline values: CDR1 MDHEN, CDR2 SYDVKM. V shed 6 bases and J shed 5 bases, with 16 bases lying between them. There are 14 residues in the CDR3. Here the CDR3 reads CASSRSLRVTEAFF. DNA for the CDR3: TGTGCCAGCAGCCGATCTCTCAGGGTTACTGAAGCTTTCTTT.

The genes are TRBV25-1 and TRBJ2-1, with D maybe TRBD1 (6 bases). The CDR3 has 17 amino acids. Trimming stripped 3 bases from V and 2 bases from J, with 17 bases between. Germline assignment: CDR1 MGHDK and CDR2 SYGVNS. The CDR3 here is CASSDNSGAPPYNEQFF. The CDR3 coding sequence is TGTGCCAGCAGTGATAATTCAGGGGCCCCTCCCTACAATGAGCAGTTCTTC. Full variable domain (outside the CDR3, taken from reference TRBV25-1 and TRBJ2-1): EADIYQTPRYLVIGTGKKITLECSQTMGHDKMYWYQQDPGMELHLIHYSYGVNSTEKGDLSSESTVSRIRTEHFPLTLESARPSHTSQYLCASSDNSGAPPYNEQFFGPGTRLTVL.

J is TRBJ2-3 and V is TRBV2; 9 bases fit TRBD2. Losses at the gene ends were 4 bases for V and 3 bases for J; bases not matched to a gene: 2. The CDR3 extends over 14 amino acids. Germline V gives CDR1 SNHLY, CDR2 FYNNEI. The CDR3, as DNA: TGTGCCAGCAGTGCGGGACTAGCTACAGATACGCAGTATTTT. Protein product: CASSAGLATDTQYF. The full variable domain, in which reference TRBV2 and TRBJ2-3 provide the parts outside the CDR3, is EPEVTQTPSHQVTQMGQEVILRCVPISNHLYFYWYRQILGQKVEFLVSFYNNEISEKSEIFDDQFSVERPDGSNFTLKIRSTKLEDSAMYFCASSAGLATDTQYFGPGTRLTVL.

The gene calls are TRBV5-1 and TRBJ2-2; weak D call: TRBD1 (6 bases). Germline V CDR1 and CDR2: SGHRS, YFSETQ. V gave up 8 bases and J gave up 1 base, with 15 bases separating them. The CDR3 spans 15 residues. This CDR3 reads CASVAGAENTGELFF. The CDR3 DNA sequence: TGCGCCAGTGTAGCAGGGGCAGAGAACACCGGGGAGCTGTTTTTT.

This chain links TRBV14 with TRBJ2-2; D might be TRBD1 (6 bases). Trimming stripped 1 base from V and 10 bases from J, with 10 bases between. Looked up from germline, CDR1 is SGHDN and CDR2 is FVKESK. The CDR3 length is 13 residues. The CDR3 protein is CASSQVRTAELFF. CDR3 nucleotides: TGTGCCAGCAGCCAAGTACGGACAGCGGAGCTGTTTTTT.

The V gene is TRBV5-5, the J gene TRBJ2-7, with TRBD1 matching 7 bases. The germline gives CDR1 SGHKS, CDR2 YYEKEE (reference sequence). The ends lost 4 bases at V and 3 bases at J; junction bases unmatched: 10. The CDR3 length is 15 residues. DNA of the CDR3: TGTGCCAGCAGCCAGAACAGACAGGGTTACTACGAGCAGTACTTC. It yields the protein CASSQNRQGYYEQYF.

The V gene is TRBV2, the J gene TRBJ2-1, with D possibly being TRBD1 (5 bases). Germline lookup yields CDR1 SNHLY and CDR2 FYNNEI. V lost 4 bases, J lost 6 bases, and 10 bases lay in between. The CDR3 has 13 amino acids. The CDR3 DNA is TGTGCCAGCAGTGCCAGGGTCAGCAATGAGCAGTTCTTC. Protein: CASSARVSNEQFF.

This clone was detected once. J is TRBJ1-3 and V is TRBV7-3; TRBD1 is a possible D gene (5 bases). This CDR3 contains 15 residues. V was shortened by 5 bases and J by 7 bases, with 18 bases between the two germline ends. CDR1 and CDR2 from the germline V gene are SGHTA and FQGTGA. CDR3 nucleotide sequence: TGTGCCAGCAGCCCCCATGCGGGGGAGGGGAACACCATATATTTT. This sequence encodes CASSPHAGEGNTIYF.